This is a list of T cell receptor beta chains from one sample in a study of blood T cell repertoires in COVID-19. Sequenced by immunoSEQ multiplex PCR; TCRdb stores in-frame clones only, minus some. The sample holds about 240,000 clones, roughly 90% seen once. The specimen sequenced was peripheral blood. The receptors come from a man between 60 and 75 years old who had recovered from COVID-19. Each CDR3 is given with its conserved first and last residue. A D gene is named only where the DNA matches it firmly. The listing skips clone size in some rows; elsewhere it reads once, few, many or a size class.

length,V,D,size,J,CDR3,DNA
16,TRBV5-1,TRBD2,-,TRBJ2-3,CASSPPSGGGTDTQYF,TGCGCCAGCAGCCCTCCTAGCGGGGGCGGCACAGATACGCAGTATTTT
13,TRBV7-2,-,-,TRBJ2-5,CASSYGWQETQYF,TGTGCCAGCAGCTACGGGTGGCAAGAGACCCAGTACTTC
17,TRBV5-6,TRBD1,once,TRBJ2-2,CASSSAGTGRVTGELFF,TGTGCCAGCAGCTCCGCCGGGACAGGGAGGGTTACCGGGGAGCTGTTTTTT
12,TRBV24-1,-,-,TRBJ2-3,CATSDLKSQQYF,TGTGCCACCAGTGATTTGAAGAGCCAGCAGTATTTT
13,TRBV18,-,-,TRBJ2-7,CASSPGAIYEQYF,TGTGCCAGCTCACCTGGGGCTATCTACGAGCAGTACTTC
15,TRBV27,TRBD1,-,TRBJ2-5,CASRRTGYLWETQYF,TGTGCCAGCAGGAGGACAGGGTACCTATGGGAGACCCAGTACTTC
12,TRBV3-1/TRBV3-2,-,-,TRBJ1-1,CASSVRQSEAFF,TGTGCCAGCAGCGTCCGACAGTCCGAAGCTTTCTTT
14,TRBV5-1,-,-,TRBJ1-6,CASSSDWDNSPLHF,TGCGCCAGCAGCAGCGACTGGGATAATTCACCCCTCCACTTT
15,TRBV9,-,-,TRBJ1-4,CASSAGLATNEKLFF,TGTGCCAGCAGCGCCGGTCTAGCAACTAATGAAAAACTGTTTTTT
14,TRBV11-2,TRBD1,-,TRBJ2-7,CASSFTGTGYEQYF,TGTGCCAGCAGCTTCACCGGGACAGGCTACGAGCAGTACTTC
14,TRBV2,TRBD2,-,TRBJ2-3,CASGREGRTDTQYF,TGTGCCAGTGGCAGGGAGGGGCGCACAGATACGCAGTATTTT
15,TRBV7-9,TRBD2,-,TRBJ2-3,CASSFVSGASDTQYF,TGTGCCAGCAGCTTTGTTAGCGGGGCCTCAGATACGCAGTATTTT